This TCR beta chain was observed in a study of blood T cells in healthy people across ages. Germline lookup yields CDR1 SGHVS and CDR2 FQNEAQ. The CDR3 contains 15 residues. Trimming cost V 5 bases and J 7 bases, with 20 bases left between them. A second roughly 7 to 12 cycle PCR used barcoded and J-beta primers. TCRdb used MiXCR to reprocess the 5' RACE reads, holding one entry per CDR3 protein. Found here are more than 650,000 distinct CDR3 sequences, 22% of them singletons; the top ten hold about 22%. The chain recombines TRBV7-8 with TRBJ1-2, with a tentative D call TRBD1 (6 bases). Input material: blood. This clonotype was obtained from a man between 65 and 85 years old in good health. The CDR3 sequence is CASSPGQPQRLGYTF. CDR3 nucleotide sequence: TGTGCCAGCAGCCCCGGACAGCCTCAGCGGCTTGGCTACACCTTC.